A single sample gave rise to the 4 T cell receptor beta chains below, sequenced in a study of beta chain features in type 1 diabetes. The study's findings and limits: TCRB CDR3 length was moderately but significantly reduced in all four CD4+ subsets of Type 1 diabetes patients.

The isolated RNA, all of it, was reverse transcribed, so expressed TCRB transcripts were what got sequenced. The method was immunoSEQ multiplex PCR; TCRdb's version includes in-frame clones alone and lacks a portion of them. This table holds around 260,000 clones, just over 20% found once. Which antigens these TCRs recognize remains unknown. The source material was naive CD4+ T cells from blood. Source of these receptors: a woman in her 40s with type 1 diabetes.

This clone was observed a few times. V is TRBV25-1 and J is TRBJ1-5, with TRBD1 matching 7 bases. The V and J ends lost 4 bases and 1 base, in that order; junction bases with no gene match: 4. Germline V gene sequence: CDR1 MGHDK, CDR2 SYGVNS. The length of the CDR3 is 15 residues. The CDR3 reads CASSADRVSNQPQHF. The CDR3 DNA follows: TGTGCCAGCAGTGCCGACAGGGTGAGCAATCAGCCCCAGCATTTT. The variable domain in full, with the rest retrieved from reference TRBV25-1 and TRBJ1-5, is EADIYQTPRYLVIGTGKKITLECSQTMGHDKMYWYQQDPGMELHLIHYSYGVNSTEKGDLSSESTVSRIRTEHFPLTLESARPSHTSQYLCASSADRVSNQPQHFGDGTRLSIL.

The rearrangement links TRBV18 to TRBJ2-7, with D hard to call. Germline CDR1 KGHSH, CDR2 LQKENI. CDR3 length: 16 amino acids. The ends were cut back, 2 bases at V and 2 bases at J, with 16 bases in the middle. The CDR3 region has the DNA TGTGCCAGCTCACCATTCGAAGCCTTCACCACCTACGAGCAGTACTTC. This sequence encodes CASSPFEAFTTYEQYF. The whole variable domain, filled in from reference TRBV18 and TRBJ2-7, reads NAGVMQNPRHLVRRRGQEARLRCSPMKGHSHVYWYRQLPEEGLKFMVYLQKENIIDESGMPKERFSAEFPKEGPSILRIQQVVRGDSAAYFCASSPFEAFTTYEQYFGPGTRLTVT.

The chain carries TRBV4-2 and TRBJ2-7; TRBD2 aligns across 8 bases. The CDR3 is made up of 15 amino acids. The germline V gene encodes CDR1 LGHNA and CDR2 YNFKEQ. The V and J ends lost 1 base and 2 bases, in that order; junction bases with no gene match: 4. DNA of the CDR3: TGTGCCAGCAGCCAAGTTCCGGGAGGGACCTACGAGCAGTACTTC. Translating it yields CASSQVPGGTYEQYF.

V is TRBV4-3 and J is TRBJ1-2, with 7 bases lining up with TRBD1. V lost 2 bases and J lost 4; bases outside the gene matches: 4. This CDR3 has 14 residues. Germline CDR1 LGHNA, CDR2 YSLEER. Written as DNA, the CDR3 is TGCGCCAGCAGCCAAAGCAGGGGGAGCTATGGCTACACCTTC. Amino acid sequence: CASSQSRGSYGYTF.